The clone carrying this T cell receptor (beta chain) was seen only a few times. Its cognate antigen is unknown. Reverse transcription of all isolated RNA meant that expressed TCRB transcripts were sequenced. Measured with immunoSEQ multiplex PCR; TCRdb has only the in-frame clones, and not every one. The sample shows about 240,000 clones, over 11% of them seen only once. These data originate in a study of beta chain features in type 1 diabetes. On the study more broadly: Across every sample, 85 million to 120 million sorted cells were examined in total.

The authors took one heparinised blood draw, averaging about 110 mL, from each donor. Based on CD45RO/CCR7/CD25/CD127/CD95/CD27, CD4+ regulatory, stem cell-like memory, naive and central memory cells were sorted. Germline trimming cut 3 bases from V and 8 bases from J; bases unmatched to any gene: 10. The germline gives CDR1 KGHSH, CDR2 LQKENI. The CDR3 length is 16 residues. Study outcomes and limitations: TCRB CDR3s were moderately but significantly shorter in Type 1 diabetes patients in all four CD4+ subsets. The naive, central memory and Treg TCRB repertoires looked more alike in patients than they did in healthy donors.

The sequenced sample was naive CD4+ T cells from blood. The sequence derives from a young man with type 1 diabetes. V is TRBV18 and J is TRBJ2-1; 10 positions agree with TRBD2. The DNA of the CDR3 is TGTGCCAGCTCACCCCCGGGACTAGCGTTCTCCGATGAGCAGTTCTTC. Translating gives CASSPPGLAFSDEQFF.